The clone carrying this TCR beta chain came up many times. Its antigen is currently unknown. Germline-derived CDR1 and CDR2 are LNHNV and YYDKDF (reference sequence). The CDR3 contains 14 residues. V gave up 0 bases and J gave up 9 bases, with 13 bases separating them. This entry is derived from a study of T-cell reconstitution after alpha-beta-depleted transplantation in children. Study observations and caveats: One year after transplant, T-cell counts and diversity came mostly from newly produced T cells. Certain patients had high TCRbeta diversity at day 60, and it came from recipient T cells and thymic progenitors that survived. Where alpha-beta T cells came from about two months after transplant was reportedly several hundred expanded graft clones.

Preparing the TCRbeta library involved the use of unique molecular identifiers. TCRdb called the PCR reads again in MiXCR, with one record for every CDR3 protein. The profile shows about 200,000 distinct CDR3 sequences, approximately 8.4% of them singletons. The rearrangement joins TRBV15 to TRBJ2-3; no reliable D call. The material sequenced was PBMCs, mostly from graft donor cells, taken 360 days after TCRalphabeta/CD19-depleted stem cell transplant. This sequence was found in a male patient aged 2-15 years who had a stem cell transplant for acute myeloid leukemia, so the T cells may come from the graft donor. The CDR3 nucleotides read TGTGCCACCAGCAGAGATTTTGAGGCTGGGACGCAGTATTTT. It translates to CATSRDFEAGTQYF.